These 28 T cell receptor beta chains came from one sample sequenced in a study of cytomegalovirus exposure and HLA in healthy donors. Vbeta (60) and Jbeta (13) primers were used in the PCR. The protocol was immunoSEQ multiplex PCR, while the TCRdb copy is restricted to in-frame clones and leaves out a portion. The sample shows about 110,000 clones, nearly 80% of them seen only once. Material: PBMCs. These receptors came from a woman aged 25 to 45 in good health and CMV-seronegative.

This clone came up once. The chain combines TRBV19 with TRBJ1-5; 8 positions match TRBD1. Germline-derived CDR1 and CDR2 are LNHDA and SQIVND (reference sequence). The CDR3 totals 14 residues. J was trimmed by 6 bases and V by 4 bases; bases with no gene match: 5. The CDR3, as DNA: TGTGCCAGTAGTACCAGGACAGGGCCTCAGCCCCAGCATTTT. It yields the protein CASSTRTGPQPQHF.

This chain connects TRBV11-2 to TRBJ2-2; weak D call: TRBD1 (6 bases). The CDR3 extends over 15 amino acids. Germline-derived CDR1 and CDR2 are SGHAT and FQNNGV. V gave up 1 base and J gave up 1 base, with 7 bases separating them. The CDR3 is CASSLGTVNTGELFF. The CDR3 bases are TGTGCCAGCAGCTTAGGGACAGTGAACACCGGGGAGCTGTTTTTT.

This clone is a singleton in its sample. This chain joins TRBV5-1 and TRBJ2-7; no reliable D call. Germline lookup yields CDR1 SGHRS and CDR2 YFSETQ. This CDR3 has 12 amino acids. Trimming removed 0 bases from V and 6 bases from J, with 7 bases in between. In DNA form, the CDR3 reads TGCGCCAGCAGCTTGGCGGCAGGCGAGCAGTACTTC. This gives the protein CASSLAAGEQYF.

The chain uses TRBV29-1 and TRBJ2-1, with 7 bases matching TRBD1. Germline values: CDR1 SQVTM, CDR2 ANQGSEA. With V trimmed by 3 bases and J by 3 bases, 8 bases remained unmatched. The CDR3 consists of 15 residues. This chain's CDR3 is CSVDIRGQHYNEQFF. Written as DNA, the CDR3 is TGCAGCGTTGATATCCGGGGACAGCACTACAATGAGCAGTTCTTC.

J is TRBJ1-1 and V is TRBV15, with D tentatively TRBD1 (5 bases). V lost 0 bases and J lost 6, with 14 bases in between. The germline CDR1 and CDR2 sequences are LNHNV and YYDKDF (reference sequence). This CDR3 spans 15 amino acids. CDR3 protein: CATSRDQGVDSEAFF. The DNA for the CDR3 is TGTGCCACCAGCAGAGATCAGGGTGTGGATTCTGAAGCTTTCTTT.

This clone was counted only a few times. The V gene is TRBV2, the J gene TRBJ2-5; TRBD1 matches 7 bases. Germline-derived CDR1 and CDR2 are SNHLY and FYNNEI. V shed 4 bases, J shed 5 bases, and the junction held 4 bases outside the gene matches. The CDR3 has 13 residues. CDR3 loop: CASSVDRTETQYF. For the CDR3, the DNA is TGTGCCAGCAGTGTGGACAGGACGGAGACCCAGTACTTC.

J is TRBJ2-7 and V is TRBV11-2; 7 bases match TRBD1. Germline CDR1 and CDR2: SGHAT and FQNNGV. The CDR3 is 16 residues long. V shed 3 bases and J 0 bases; nucleotides not matched to a gene: 8. The CDR3 region is CASSFLTGKSSYEQYF. CDR3 sequence (DNA): TGTGCCAGCAGCTTTCTGACAGGGAAGTCCTCCTACGAGCAGTACTTC. Complete variable domain (other parts from reference TRBV11-2 and TRBJ2-7): EAGVAQSPRYKIIEKRQSVAFWCNPISGHATLYWYQQILGQGPKLLIQFQNNGVVDDSQLPKDRFSAERLKGVDSTLKIQPAKLEDSAVYLCASSFLTGKSSYEQYFGPGTRLTVT.

The V and J genes are TRBV5-6 and TRBJ2-3; 11 positions agree with TRBD2. Trimming removed 4 bases from V and 2 bases from J; junction bases left unmatched: 6. Germline loops: CDR1 SGHDT, CDR2 YYEEEE. The CDR3 contains 16 residues. The CDR3 spells CASSAGLAANTDTQYF. In DNA, the CDR3 is TGTGCCAGCAGCGCGGGACTAGCGGCGAACACAGATACGCAGTATTTT.

The CDR3 DNA follows: TGCGCCAGCAGCCAAGTTGGAAGGACTCTCAGTGCAGATACGCAGTATTTT. Protein product: CASSQVGRTLSADTQYF. The rearrangement links TRBV4-1 to TRBJ2-3; D is possibly TRBD2 (5 bases). V was shortened by 1 base and J by 4 bases, with 18 bases between the two germline ends. The CDR3 sequence is 17 residues long. Germline V gene sequence: CDR1 MGHRA, CDR2 YSYEKL.

The genes are TRBV7-2 and TRBJ2-3; D may be TRBD2 (7 bases). With 5 bases removed from V and 0 bases from J, the gap between germline ends came to 15 bases. This CDR3 contains 16 residues. Germline CDR1 and CDR2: SGHTA and FQGNSA. The CDR3 loop reads CASSGRGGASTDTQYF. CDR3 sequence (DNA): TGTGCCAGCAGCGGAAGGGGGGGGGCGAGCACAGATACGCAGTATTTT.

The chain combines TRBV30 with TRBJ2-2; TRBD2 is a possible D gene (5 bases). V dropped 6 bases and J dropped 2 bases, with 13 bases sitting between them. CDR1 GTSNPN and CDR2 SVGIG come from the germline V gene (reference sequence). This CDR3 has 14 amino acids. The CDR3 reads CACGEGLNTGELFF. CDR3 DNA: TGTGCCTGTGGGGAAGGACTTAACACCGGGGAGCTGTTTTTT.

This clone was seen once. The chain links TRBV7-3 to TRBJ1-1, with TRBD1 identical over 7 bases. The germline gives CDR1 SGHTA, CDR2 FQGTGA. CDR3 length equals 14 residues. V shed 5 bases and J 4 bases; nucleotides not matched to a gene: 7. The DNA of the CDR3 is TGTGCCAGCAGCCTACAGGGGTCGAGCACTGAAGCTTTCTTT. It codes for CASSLQGSSTEAFF.

The chain combines TRBV6-1 with TRBJ1-1; D uncertain. The CDR3 runs to 16 residues. Germline V gives CDR1 MNHNS, CDR2 SASEGT. V was shortened by 4 bases and J by 0 bases, with 15 bases between the two germline ends. CDR3 sequence: CASSVRLPPMNTEAFF. The CDR3 DNA is TGTGCCAGCAGTGTAAGACTTCCCCCGATGAACACTGAAGCTTTCTTT.

The chain combines TRBV14 with TRBJ1-2, with TRBD1 matching over 8 bases. The CDR3 length is 13 residues. CDR1 and CDR2 (germline): SGHDN, FVKESK. Trimming took 5 bases from V and 5 from J; bases not matched to a gene: 4. CDR3 in amino acids: CASSEGQVYGYTF. CDR3 nucleotide sequence: TGTGCCAGCAGCGAGGGACAGGTTTATGGCTACACCTTC.

This sequence joins TRBV19 and TRBJ1-1; maybe TRBD1 (5 bases). The V end was cut by 5 bases, the J end by 5 bases, with 12 bases between. The CDR3 has 13 amino acids. Germline assignment: CDR1 LNHDA and CDR2 SQIVND (reference sequence). CDR3 sequence: CASSPGVGTEAFF. CDR3 coding DNA: TGTGCCAGTAGTCCGGGGGTAGGGACTGAAGCTTTCTTT.

This chain links TRBV6-5 with TRBJ2-1; a weak D match, TRBD1 (6 bases). This CDR3 has 11 residues. Trimming cost V 6 bases and J 9 bases, with 9 bases left between them. In germline, CDR1 is MNHEY, CDR2 SVGAGI. The CDR3 protein is CASRTGSEQFF. The CDR3 nucleotides are TGTGCCAGCAGGACAGGAAGTGAGCAGTTCTTC.

The chain combines TRBV13 with TRBJ1-4, with TRBD1 as a possible D gene (6 bases). This CDR3 is 14 amino acids long. The V and J ends lost 5 bases and 4 bases respectively, with 11 bases between them. Per germline, CDR1 PRHDT and CDR2 FYEKMQ (reference sequence). The CDR3 DNA follows: TGTGCCAGCAGCCTGGACAGTGATAATGAAAAACTGTTTTTT. The encoded protein is CASSLDSDNEKLFF.

This chain joins TRBV4-2 and TRBJ1-2, with 12 nucleotides matching TRBD1. Germline V CDR1 and CDR2: LGHNA, YNFKEQ. Trimming removed 0 bases from V and 8 bases from J; junction bases left unmatched: 7. The CDR3 consists of 16 residues. The CDR3 region is CASSQDRGQGAQGYTF. CDR3 sequence (DNA): TGTGCCAGCAGCCAAGATCGGGGACAGGGGGCGCAGGGCTACACCTTC.

The gene calls are TRBV7-2 and TRBJ2-3, with 10 nucleotides matching TRBD1. Looked up from germline, CDR1 is SGHTA and CDR2 is FQGNSA. The trim removed 5 bases at V and 8 bases at J, leaving 7 bases unmatched. CDR3 length: 14 amino acids. The CDR3 reads CASSRDRGAGTQYF. DNA for the CDR3: TGTGCCAGCAGCCGGGACAGGGGTGCAGGTACGCAGTATTTT.

The chain employs TRBV14 and TRBJ1-1; 8 bases align to TRBD1. The ends lost 4 bases at V and 7 bases at J; junction bases unmatched: 11. This CDR3 is built from 15 residues. Germline CDR1 is SGHDN and CDR2 is FVKESK. The DNA of the CDR3 is TGTGCCAGCAGCCTTTTGGACAGGGAAGATGGTGAAGCTTTCTTT. Translated, it gives CASSLLDREDGEAFF.

This chain links TRBV14 with TRBJ2-2, with TRBD2 matching over 9 bases. Germline V CDR1 and CDR2: SGHDN, FVKESK. Trimming took 2 bases from V and 0 from J; bases not matched to a gene: 1. The CDR3 sequence is 16 residues long. CDR3 in amino acids: CASSQLAGTNTGELFF. The CDR3 region has the DNA TGTGCCAGCAGCCAACTAGCGGGGACGAACACCGGGGAGCTGTTTTTT.

This chain uses TRBV30 with TRBJ2-2, with D possibly TRBD1 on 5 matching bases. The V gene lost 0 bases and the J gene lost 8 bases, with 10 bases spanning the gap. CDR3 length: 13 amino acids. CDR1 and CDR2 (germline): GTSNPN, SVGIG (reference sequence). CDR3 bases: TGTGCCTGGAGTGTACTAAGGGGTGGGGAGCTGTTTTTT. Protein: CAWSVLRGGELFF.

The chain uses TRBV6-6 and TRBJ2-3; D is unclear. V was clipped by 6 bases and J by 8 bases, with 18 bases between them. This CDR3 comprises 14 residues. The germline V gene encodes CDR1 MNHNY and CDR2 SVGAGI (reference sequence). The CDR3 nucleotides read TGTGCCAGCAGATCGACAAGCCTGCCCGTTACGCAGTATTTT. It codes for CASRSTSLPVTQYF.

The chain couples TRBV15 to TRBJ2-6; D call uncertain. Germline CDR1 LNHNV, CDR2 YYDKDF (reference sequence). The V and J ends lost 0 bases and 2 bases respectively, with 8 bases between them. The CDR3 spans 16 residues. The DNA of the CDR3 is TGTGCCACCAGCAGAGACGTCGGTACTGGGGCCAACGTCCTGACTTTC. Protein product: CATSRDVGTGANVLTF.

This clone is a singleton in its sample. CDR3 sequence reads: CASSLENTNYGYTF. DNA for the CDR3: TGTGCCAGCAGCTTGGAAAACACTAACTATGGCTACACCTTC. The chain recombines TRBV5-4 with TRBJ1-2; D gene unclear. CDR3 length: 14 amino acids. Germline CDR1 is SGHNT and CDR2 is YYREEE (reference sequence). The V and J ends lost 0 bases and 0 bases respectively, with 6 bases between them.

The DNA of the CDR3 is TGTGCCAGCAGCTCCCGACTAGCGGGGGAACAAGAGACCCAGTACTTC. Its translation: CASSSRLAGEQETQYF. The rearrangement links TRBV13 to TRBJ2-5, with 12 bases aligning to TRBD2. The V segment lost 4 bases and the J segment 2 bases; nucleotides outside the gene matches: 5. This CDR3 spans 16 amino acids. In germline, CDR1 is PRHDT, CDR2 FYEKMQ (reference sequence).

This chain joins TRBV4-1 and TRBJ2-7, with 9 positions matching TRBD1. Germline CDR1 and CDR2: MGHRA and YSYEKL. This CDR3 spans 17 amino acids. V gave up 0 bases and J gave up 2 bases; unmatched junction bases: 8. CDR3 sequence reads: CASSQERPGTGPYEQYF. The CDR3 nucleotides are TGCGCCAGCAGCCAAGAACGACCGGGGACAGGGCCCTACGAGCAGTACTTC.

This clone was detected a few times. The V call is TRBV6-5, the J call TRBJ1-5, with 7 bases matching TRBD1. Germline lookup yields CDR1 MNHEY and CDR2 SVGAGI. With V trimmed by 6 bases and J by 4 bases, 6 bases remained unmatched. This CDR3 comprises 14 residues. This chain's CDR3 is CASRRTGANQPQHF. The CDR3 DNA follows: TGTGCCAGCAGACGCACAGGGGCGAATCAGCCCCAGCATTTT.